Shown below are 23 T cell receptor beta chains from a single sample sequenced in a study of blood T cell repertoires in COVID-19. Libraries were prepared by immunoSEQ multiplex PCR; TCRdb keeps only in-frame clonotypes and omits some of them. The sample lists about 200,000 clones; approximately 86% were seen once. The sequenced sample was peripheral blood. The origin of the receptors is a man aged 60 to 69 with acute or convalescent COVID-19.

This clone came up a few times. The rearrangement links TRBV6-5 to TRBJ1-5, with 7 bases identical to TRBD1. This CDR3 has 14 amino acids. CDR1 MNHEY and CDR2 SVGAGI come from the germline V gene. The V segment lost 0 bases and the J segment 7 bases; nucleotides outside the gene matches: 3. For the CDR3, the DNA is TGTGCCAGCAGTTACTCAGACAGGGCCCAGCCCCAGCATTTT. Translation gives CASSYSDRAQPQHF.

This CDR3 is CATSETGGSAKNIQYF. In nucleotides, the CDR3 is TGTGCCACCAGCGAGACAGGGGGCTCGGCCAAAAACATTCAGTACTTC. The rearrangement links TRBV24-1 to TRBJ2-4, with 10 bases identical to TRBD1. The germline CDR1 and CDR2 sequences are KGHDR and SFDVKD. J gave up 1 base and V 7 bases, and 6 bases lay outside the gene matches. This CDR3 has 16 residues.

The genes are TRBV18 and TRBJ2-7, with 11 nucleotides matching TRBD1. This CDR3 is 14 amino acids long. Losses at the gene ends were 5 bases for V and 4 bases for J; bases not matched to a gene: 4. Germline values: CDR1 KGHSH, CDR2 LQKENI. CDR3 coding DNA: TGTGCCAGCTCATTGGACAGGGGGCCGTACGAGCAGTACTTC. It codes for CASSLDRGPYEQYF.

This clone was counted once. V and J are TRBV7-9 and TRBJ1-5; 10 positions agree with TRBD1. The CDR3 loop spans 16 amino acids. V shed 1 base and J 2 bases; nucleotides not matched to a gene: 2. Germline V gene sequence: CDR1 SEHNR, CDR2 FQNEAQ (reference sequence). The CDR3 reads CASSLGQGAGNQPQHF. The CDR3 bases are TGTGCCAGCAGCTTAGGACAGGGGGCGGGCAATCAGCCCCAGCATTTT.

The chain employs TRBV12-3 or TRBV12-4 and TRBJ2-1; TRBD2 is a possible D gene (7 bases). This CDR3 spans 13 amino acids. V dropped 7 bases and J dropped 8 bases, with 15 bases sitting between them. For the CDR3, the DNA is TGTGCCAGCACCCGGGGGGCGGGGCATGAGCAGTTCTTC. It codes for CASTRGAGHEQFF.

This clone was seen only a few times. The chain employs TRBV4-2 and TRBJ2-7; no definite D call. Trimming removed 0 bases at V and 2 bases at J, with 14 bases between. The length of the CDR3 is 16 residues. The V gene's germline CDR1 is LGHNA and CDR2 YNFKEQ. CDR3 protein: CASSQDRVAVTYEQYF. The CDR3 DNA is TGTGCCAGCAGCCAAGATCGGGTCGCGGTCACCTACGAGCAGTACTTC.

V and J are TRBV27 and TRBJ1-2; the D gene is possibly TRBD1 (6 bases). The CDR3 is made up of 14 amino acids. V dropped 4 bases and J dropped 8 bases, with 17 bases sitting between them. Looked up from germline, CDR1 is MNHEY and CDR2 is SMNVEV (reference sequence). For the CDR3, the DNA is TGTGCCAGCAGTTCGGGCGGGGGCCGACGCGGCTACACCTTC. It translates to CASSSGGGRRGYTF.

This chain uses TRBV18 with TRBJ1-2; 8 bases map to TRBD1. J lost 6 bases, V lost 5 bases, and 17 bases had no gene match. Looked up from germline, CDR1 is KGHSH and CDR2 is LQKENI. The CDR3 is 17 amino acids. The CDR3 DNA reads as TGTGCCAGCTCAGGACGGGGAGATACAGGGGGAAGGAATGGCTACACCTTC. It encodes CASSGRGDTGGRNGYTF.

The chain recombines TRBV12-3 or TRBV12-4 with TRBJ1-1; no firm D call. The CDR3 runs 13 residues. V gave up 6 bases and J gave up 5 bases, with 13 bases separating them. The CDR3 protein is CASRRATGTEAFF. The DNA of the CDR3 is TGTGCCAGCAGACGGGCCACGGGGACTGAAGCTTTCTTT.

With respect to this clone: This sample includes further DNA sequences coding for the same CDR3. The chain recombines TRBV9 with TRBJ1-1; D uncertain. V shed 0 bases and J shed 1 base, with 7 bases lying between them. The germline gives CDR1 SGDLS, CDR2 YYNGEE. This CDR3 has 14 residues. The CDR3 sequence: CASSVGRGNTEAFF. For the CDR3, the DNA is TGTGCCAGCAGCGTAGGACGGGGGAACACTGAAGCTTTCTTT. The whole variable domain, remainder taken from reference TRBV9 and TRBJ1-1, is DSGVTQTPKHLITATGQRVTLRCSPRSGDLSVYWYQQSLDQGLQFLIQYYNGEERAKGNILERFSAQQFPDLHSELNLSSLELGDSALYFCASSVGRGNTEAFFGQGTRLTVV.

The chain couples TRBV5-1 to TRBJ2-5; maybe TRBD1 (5 bases). Trimming left V 4 bases short and J 3 bases short, with 13 bases between. This CDR3 has 14 amino acids. Germline lookup yields CDR1 SGHRS and CDR2 YFSETQ. The CDR3 is CASSQDIPKETQYF. CDR3 sequence (DNA): TGCGCCAGCAGCCAGGACATCCCGAAAGAGACCCAGTACTTC.

This rearrangement joins TRBV3-1 (or the pseudogene TRBV3-2) to TRBJ1-4, with D possibly being TRBD1 (5 bases). The CDR3 spans 16 residues. Germline CDR1 reads LGHDT; CDR2 reads YNNKEL (reference sequence). Between the trimmed V and J ends, which lost 0 bases and 7 bases, there was a span of 15 bases. CDR3: CASSQDLWGRFEKLFF. The DNA of the CDR3 is TGTGCCAGCAGCCAAGATCTATGGGGCCGTTTTGAAAAACTGTTTTTT.

This sequence joins TRBV24-1 and TRBJ2-1, with D perhaps TRBD1 (7 bases). Trimming removed 1 base from V and 9 bases from J, with 15 bases in between. In germline, CDR1 is KGHDR, CDR2 SFDVKD. The CDR3 extends over 15 amino acids. CDR3 coding DNA: TGTGCCACCAGTGATTTCGGCCAGGGGGGCGGTGAGCAGTTCTTC. The encoded protein is CATSDFGQGGGEQFF.

V is TRBV15 and J is TRBJ1-3, with TRBD1 identical over 10 bases. V trimming: 3 bases; J trimming: 1 base; junction bases outside the gene matches: 3. The CDR3 is 16 amino acids. Germline CDR1 reads LNHNV; CDR2 reads YYDKDF (reference sequence). The CDR3 nucleotides read TGTGCCACCAGCAGGAGGGGACAGGGGTCTGGAAACACCATATATTTT. Translation gives CATSRRGQGSGNTIYF. Based on the CDR3 plus reference TRBV15 and TRBJ1-3, the full variable domain is DAMVIQNPRYQVTQFGKPVTLSCSQTLNHNVMYWYQQKSSQAPKLLFHYYDKDFNNEADTPDNFQSRRPNTSFCFLDIRSPGLGDTAMYLCATSRRGQGSGNTIYFGEGSWLTVV.

This chain uses TRBV9 with TRBJ2-1; a weak D match, TRBD1 (5 bases). V dropped 3 bases and J dropped 5 bases, with 12 bases sitting between them. The CDR3 totals 14 residues. CDR1 and CDR2 from the germline V gene are SGDLS and YYNGEE. The CDR3 sequence: CASSARRQHNEQFF. In nucleotides, the CDR3 is TGTGCCAGCAGCGCCAGGAGACAGCACAATGAGCAGTTCTTC. The variable domain in full, completed from reference TRBV9 and TRBJ2-1, reads DSGVTQTPKHLITATGQRVTLRCSPRSGDLSVYWYQQSLDQGLQFLIQYYNGEERAKGNILERFSAQQFPDLHSELNLSSLELGDSALYFCASSARRQHNEQFFGPGTRLTVL.

This clone was counted a single time. J is TRBJ2-7 and V is TRBV5-6, with D tentatively TRBD2 (5 bases). The V end was cut by 4 bases, the J end by 4 bases, with 15 bases between. CDR1 and CDR2 from the germline V gene are SGHDT and YYEEEE. This CDR3 region has 14 residues. CDR3 bases: TGTGCCAGCAGCCCCGACTACGAGACTTACGAGCAGTACTTC. Translating it yields CASSPDYETYEQYF. The full variable domain, rest sourced from reference TRBV5-6 and TRBJ2-7, is DAGVTQSPTHLIKTRGQQVTLRCSPKSGHDTVSWYQQALGQGPQFIFQYYEEEERQRGNFPDRFSGHQFPNYSSELNVNALLLGDSALYLCASSPDYETYEQYFGPGTRLTVT.

The chain uses TRBV7-8 and TRBJ1-6; 8 bases align to TRBD1. The CDR3 consists of 18 residues. Germline CDR1 SGHVS, CDR2 FQNEAQ. Trimming took 3 bases from V and 0 from J; bases not matched to a gene: 7. CDR3 region: CASSLTRQGSSYNSPLHF. The CDR3 coding sequence is TGTGCCAGCAGCTTGACCCGACAGGGGAGCTCCTATAATTCACCCCTCCACTTT.

The chain links TRBV28 to TRBJ2-5; TRBD2 is a possible D gene (5 bases). CDR3 length: 12 residues. The germline V and J ends were trimmed by 4 bases and 10 bases, with 13 bases remaining between them. Germline loops: CDR1 MDHEN, CDR2 SYDVKM. Here the CDR3 reads CASSSPRRHQYF. Written as DNA, the CDR3 is TGTGCCAGCAGTTCCCCTAGGAGGCACCAGTACTTC.

The chain carries TRBV27 and TRBJ1-5; D may be TRBD1 (6 bases). The CDR3 has 15 amino acids. Germline V gene sequence: CDR1 MNHEY, CDR2 SMNVEV (reference sequence). The V end was cut by 2 bases, the J end by 6 bases, with 14 bases between. CDR3 in DNA: TGTGCCAGCAGTTTAGTCGGGGGGCCCGGTCAGCCCCAGCATTTT. Translating it yields CASSLVGGPGQPQHF.

The V call is TRBV3-1 (or the pseudogene TRBV3-2), the J call TRBJ1-6; D unresolved. The CDR3 is made up of 18 amino acids. Germline values: CDR1 LGHDT, CDR2 YNNKEL (reference sequence). V lost 0 bases to trimming and J lost 0 bases, with 12 bases between them. CDR3 residues: CASSQEDLRSSYNSPLHF. The CDR3 region has the DNA TGTGCCAGCAGCCAAGAAGACCTTAGGAGCTCCTATAATTCACCCCTCCACTTT.

In this sample, this clone turned up a few times. The chain uses TRBV21-1 and TRBJ1-5. TRBV21-1 counts as a pseudogene. This CDR3 is 13 amino acids long. CDR3 nucleotide sequence: TGTGCCAGGAAGGGAGGGGTCGGTCAGCCCCAGCATTTT. Amino acid sequence: CARKGGVGQPQHF.

J is TRBJ2-5 and V is TRBV7-9, with 8 bases aligning to TRBD1. This CDR3 region has 13 residues. Germline trimming cut 4 bases from V and 6 bases from J; bases unmatched to any gene: 4. The V gene's germline CDR1 is SEHNR and CDR2 FQNEAQ (reference sequence). CDR3 sequence: CASSSTGDKTQYF. CDR3 nucleotides: TGTGCCAGCAGCTCGACAGGGGACAAGACCCAGTACTTC.

The chain is built from TRBV3-1 (or the pseudogene TRBV3-2) and TRBJ2-3; 12 bases fit TRBD2. V was clipped by 4 bases and J by 4 bases; unmatched bases: 9. Germline V gene data show CDR1 as LGHDT and CDR2 as YNNKEL (reference sequence). The CDR3 extends over 17 amino acids. CDR3 region: CASSPFLAGGRSDTQYF. The CDR3 region has the DNA TGTGCCAGCAGCCCCTTCCTAGCGGGGGGGCGGTCAGATACGCAGTATTTT.